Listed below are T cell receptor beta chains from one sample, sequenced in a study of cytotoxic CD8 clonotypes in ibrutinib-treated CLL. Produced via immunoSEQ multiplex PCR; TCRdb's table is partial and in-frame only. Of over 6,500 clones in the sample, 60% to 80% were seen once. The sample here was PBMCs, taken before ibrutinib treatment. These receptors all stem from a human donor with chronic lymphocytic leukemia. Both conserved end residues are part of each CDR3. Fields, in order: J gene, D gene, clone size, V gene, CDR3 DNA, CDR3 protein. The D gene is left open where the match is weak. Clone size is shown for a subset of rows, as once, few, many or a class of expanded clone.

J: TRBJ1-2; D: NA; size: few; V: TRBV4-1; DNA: TGCGCCAGCAGCCAAAATATTCCGGACGGATACTATGGCTACACCTTC; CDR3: CASSQNIPDGYYGYTF
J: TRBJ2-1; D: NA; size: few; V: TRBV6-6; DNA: TGTGCCAGCATCCCACAGATACGCAATGAGCAGTTCTTC; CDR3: CASIPQIRNEQFF
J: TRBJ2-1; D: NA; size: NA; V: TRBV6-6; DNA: TGTGCCAGCAGACCTACTTCCCAACAGCAGTTCTTC; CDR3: CASRPTSQQQFF
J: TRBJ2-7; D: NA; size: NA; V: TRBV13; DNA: TGTGCCAGCAGCGGGGACGGGAGCCTGATTCTGGAGCAGTACTTC; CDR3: CASSGDGSLILEQYF
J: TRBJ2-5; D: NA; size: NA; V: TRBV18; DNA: TGTGCCAGCTCACCACCAAAGCGAGGGGTCCAAGAGACCCAGTACTTC; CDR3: CASSPPKRGVQETQYF
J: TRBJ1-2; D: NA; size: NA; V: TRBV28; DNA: TGTGCCAGCAATAGGGCAGGAGGGAACTATGGCTACACCTTC; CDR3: CASNRAGGNYGYTF
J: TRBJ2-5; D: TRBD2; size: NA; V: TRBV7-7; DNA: TGTGCTAGCAGCCCGACTGGTGGGAGGGTAGAGACCCAGTACTTC; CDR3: CASSPTGGRVETQYF
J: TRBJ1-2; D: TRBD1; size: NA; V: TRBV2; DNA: TGTGCCAGCGCCACAGGGGGAGCTGGCTACACCTTC; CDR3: CASATGGAGYTF
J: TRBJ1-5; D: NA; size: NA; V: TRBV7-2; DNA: TGTGCCAGCAGCTTAAAGTCAGTCAGGCAGCCCCAGCATTTT; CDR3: CASSLKSVRQPQHF
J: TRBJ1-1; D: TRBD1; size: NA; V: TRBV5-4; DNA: TGTGCCAGCAGCCAGCGACAGGGAATAAACACTGAAGCTTTCTTT; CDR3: CASSQRQGINTEAFF
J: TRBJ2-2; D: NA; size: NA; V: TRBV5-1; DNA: TGCGCCAGCAGCTTGCTTAAACAGGATCCGAACACCGGGGAGCTGTTTTTT; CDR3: CASSLLKQDPNTGELFF
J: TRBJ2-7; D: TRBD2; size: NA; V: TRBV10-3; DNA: TGTGCCATCAGTGAGTCGTCGGGGGGGTCCTACGAGCAGTACTTC; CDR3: CAISESSGGSYEQYF
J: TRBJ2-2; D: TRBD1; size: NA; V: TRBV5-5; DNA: TGTGCCAGCAGCGCGCGAACAGGGGGCGGAACCGGGGAGCTGTTTTTT; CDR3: CASSARTGGGTGELFF
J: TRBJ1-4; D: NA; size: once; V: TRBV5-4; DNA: TGTGCCAGCAGCTTGGGTGGGGCGACAACTAATGAAAAACTGTTTTTT; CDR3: CASSLGGATTNEKLFF
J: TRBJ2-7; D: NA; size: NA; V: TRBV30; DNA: TGTGCCTGGAGTCCCCTTAAGGTCCGGGGGTGGGGGTACTTC; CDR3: CAWSPLKVRGWGYF